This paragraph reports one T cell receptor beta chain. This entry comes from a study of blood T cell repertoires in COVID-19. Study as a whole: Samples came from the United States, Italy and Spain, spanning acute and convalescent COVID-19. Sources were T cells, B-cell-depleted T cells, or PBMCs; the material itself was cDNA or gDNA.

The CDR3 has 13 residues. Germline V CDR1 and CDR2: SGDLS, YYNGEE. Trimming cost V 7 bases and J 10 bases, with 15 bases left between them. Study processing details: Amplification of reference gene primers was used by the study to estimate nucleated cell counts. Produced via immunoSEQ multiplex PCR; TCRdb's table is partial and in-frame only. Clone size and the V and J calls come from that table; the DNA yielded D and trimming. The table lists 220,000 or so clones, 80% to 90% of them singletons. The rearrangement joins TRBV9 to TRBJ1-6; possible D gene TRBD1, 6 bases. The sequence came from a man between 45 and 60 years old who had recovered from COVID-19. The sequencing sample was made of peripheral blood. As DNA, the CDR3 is TGTGCCAGCGCCCCGGGGGGCGGCTCACCCCTCCACTTT. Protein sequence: CASAPGGGSPLHF.